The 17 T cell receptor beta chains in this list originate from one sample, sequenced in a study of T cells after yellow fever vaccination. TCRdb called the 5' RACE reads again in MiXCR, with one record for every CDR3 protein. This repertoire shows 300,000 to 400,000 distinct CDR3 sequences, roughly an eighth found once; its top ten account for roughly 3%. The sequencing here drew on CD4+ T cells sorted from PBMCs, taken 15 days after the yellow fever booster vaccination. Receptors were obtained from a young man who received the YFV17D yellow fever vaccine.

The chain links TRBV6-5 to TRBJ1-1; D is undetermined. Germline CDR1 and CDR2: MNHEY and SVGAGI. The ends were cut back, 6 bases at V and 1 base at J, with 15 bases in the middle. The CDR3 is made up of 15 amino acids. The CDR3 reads CASSPFSTPNTEAFF. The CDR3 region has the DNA TGTGCCAGCAGCCCCTTTTCAACCCCGAACACTGAAGCTTTCTTT.

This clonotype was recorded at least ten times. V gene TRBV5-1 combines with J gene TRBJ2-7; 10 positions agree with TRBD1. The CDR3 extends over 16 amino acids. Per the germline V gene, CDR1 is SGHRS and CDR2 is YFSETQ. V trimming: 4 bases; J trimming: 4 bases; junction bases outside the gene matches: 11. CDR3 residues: CASSPGQGKGDYEQYV. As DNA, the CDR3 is TGCGCCAGCAGCCCGGGACAGGGGAAGGGGGATTACGAGCAGTACGTC.

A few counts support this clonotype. CDR3 bases: TGTGCCAGCAGCGTAGGGGAGGAAAACATTCAGTACTTC. Translated, it gives CASSVGEENIQYF. This sequence joins TRBV9 and TRBJ2-4, with a possible D match to TRBD2 (6 bases). The CDR3 is made up of 13 amino acids. V was trimmed by 0 bases and J by 5 bases, leaving 6 bases between them. Germline V gene lookup returns CDR1 SGDLS and CDR2 YYNGEE.

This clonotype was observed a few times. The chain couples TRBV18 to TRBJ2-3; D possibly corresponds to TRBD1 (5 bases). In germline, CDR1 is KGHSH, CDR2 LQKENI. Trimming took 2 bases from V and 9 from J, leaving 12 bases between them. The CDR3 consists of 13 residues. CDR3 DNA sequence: TGTGCCAGCTCACCAATGACAGAGACAACGCAGTATTTT. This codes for CASSPMTETTQYF.

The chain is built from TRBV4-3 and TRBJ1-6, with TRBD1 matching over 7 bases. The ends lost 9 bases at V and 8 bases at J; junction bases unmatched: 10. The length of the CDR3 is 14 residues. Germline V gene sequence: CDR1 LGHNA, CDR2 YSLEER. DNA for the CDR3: TGCGCCAGTCGCTCCCGGACAGGAGATTCACCCCTCCACTTT. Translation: CASRSRTGDSPLHF.

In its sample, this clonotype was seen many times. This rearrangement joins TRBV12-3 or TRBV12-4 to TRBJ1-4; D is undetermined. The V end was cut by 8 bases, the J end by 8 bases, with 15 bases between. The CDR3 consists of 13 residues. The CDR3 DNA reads TGTGCCAGCGGCTCAACTCTAGGGGAAAAACTGTTTTTT. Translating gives CASGSTLGEKLFF.

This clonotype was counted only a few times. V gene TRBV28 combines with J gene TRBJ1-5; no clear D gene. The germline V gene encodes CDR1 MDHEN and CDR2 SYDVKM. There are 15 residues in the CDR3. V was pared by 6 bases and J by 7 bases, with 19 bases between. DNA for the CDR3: TGTGCCAGCAGCCCCTCGGGCAGGTCGGGACAGCCCCAGCATTTT. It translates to CASSPSGRSGQPQHF.

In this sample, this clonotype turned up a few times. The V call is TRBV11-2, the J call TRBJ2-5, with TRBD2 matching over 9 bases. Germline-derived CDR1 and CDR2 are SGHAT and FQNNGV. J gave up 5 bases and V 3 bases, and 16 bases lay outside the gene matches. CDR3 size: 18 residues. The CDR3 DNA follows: TGTGCCAGCAGCTTCGCGGCTTCTAGCGGGGTTAAAAGGGAGACCCAGTACTTC. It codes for CASSFAASSGVKRETQYF.

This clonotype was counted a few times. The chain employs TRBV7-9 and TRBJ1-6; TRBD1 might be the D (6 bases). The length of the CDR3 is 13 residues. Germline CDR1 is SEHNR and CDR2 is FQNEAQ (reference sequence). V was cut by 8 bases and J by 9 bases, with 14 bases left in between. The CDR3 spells CASLRDNRSPLHF. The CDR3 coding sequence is TGTGCCAGCCTTCGGGACAATCGTTCACCCCTCCACTTT. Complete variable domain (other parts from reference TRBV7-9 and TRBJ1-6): DTGVSQNPRHKITKRGQNVTFRCDPISEHNRLYWYRQTLGQGPEFLTYFQNEAQLEKSRLLSDRFSAERPKGSFSTLEIQRTEQGDSAMYLCASLRDNRSPLHFGNGTRLTVT.

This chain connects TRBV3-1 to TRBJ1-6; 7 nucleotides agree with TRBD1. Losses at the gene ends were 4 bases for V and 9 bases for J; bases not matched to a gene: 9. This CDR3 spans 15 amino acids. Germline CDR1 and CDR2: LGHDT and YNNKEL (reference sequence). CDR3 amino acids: CASSLETGSRSPLHF. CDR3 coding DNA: TGTGCCAGCAGCCTAGAGACAGGGAGTCGTTCACCCCTCCACTTT. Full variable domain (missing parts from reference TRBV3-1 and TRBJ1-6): DTAVSQTPKYLVTQMGNDKSIKCEQNLGHDTMYWYKQDSKKFLKIMFSYNNKELIINETVPNRFSPKSPDKAHLNLHINSLELGDSAVYFCASSLETGSRSPLHFGNGTRLTVT.

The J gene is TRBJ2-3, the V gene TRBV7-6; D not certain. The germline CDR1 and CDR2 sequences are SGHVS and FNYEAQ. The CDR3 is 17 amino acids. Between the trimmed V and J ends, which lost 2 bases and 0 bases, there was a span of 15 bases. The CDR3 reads CASSLRSFDSSTDTQYF. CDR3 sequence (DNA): TGTGCCAGCAGCTTAAGGAGTTTTGATTCGAGCACAGATACGCAGTATTTT. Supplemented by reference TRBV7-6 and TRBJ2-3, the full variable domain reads GAGVSQSPRYKVTKRGQDVALRCDPISGHVSLYWYRQALGQGPEFLTYFNYEAQQDKSGLPNDRFSAERPEGSISTLTIQRTEQRDSAMYRCASSLRSFDSSTDTQYFGPGTRLTVL.

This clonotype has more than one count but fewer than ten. For the CDR3, the DNA is TGCAGCGTTGCTCCTGTTCTTAGCACAGATACGCAGTATTTT. Translating gives CSVAPVLSTDTQYF. The chain joins TRBV29-1 to TRBJ2-3; D is uncertain. Germline CDR1 reads SQVTM; CDR2 reads ANQGSEA. Trimming cost V 4 bases and J 0 bases, with 11 bases left between them. The CDR3 spans 14 residues.

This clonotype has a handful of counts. The CDR3 nucleotides read TGTGCCAGCAGCTTCGGGGGGAGCAGCGATACGCAGTATTTT. The encoded protein is CASSFGGSSDTQYF. The chain employs TRBV11-3 and TRBJ2-3; 7 bases fit TRBD2. The junction had 6 bases not matched to a gene; V was cut back by 3 bases and J by 6 bases. CDR3 length: 14 residues. CDR1 and CDR2 (germline): SGHNT, YENEEA.

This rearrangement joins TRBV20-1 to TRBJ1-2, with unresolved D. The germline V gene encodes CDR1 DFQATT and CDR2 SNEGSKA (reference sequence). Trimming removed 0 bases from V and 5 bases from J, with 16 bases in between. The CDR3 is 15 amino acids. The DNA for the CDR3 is TGCAGTGCTAGAGATCGAGCGGGATCGAAGTATGGCTACACCTTC. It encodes CSARDRAGSKYGYTF.

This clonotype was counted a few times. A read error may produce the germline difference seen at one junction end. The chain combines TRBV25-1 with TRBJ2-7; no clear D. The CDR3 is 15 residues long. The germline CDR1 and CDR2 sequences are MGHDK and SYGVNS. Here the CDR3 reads CASSESSPGSNEQYF. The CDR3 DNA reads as TGTGCCAGCAGTGAATCCTCTCCAGGCTCCAACGAGCAGTACTTC.

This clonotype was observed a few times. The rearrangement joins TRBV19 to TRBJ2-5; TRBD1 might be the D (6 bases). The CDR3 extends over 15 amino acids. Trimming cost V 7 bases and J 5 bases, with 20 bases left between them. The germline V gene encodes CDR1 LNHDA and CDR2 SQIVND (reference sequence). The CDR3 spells CASTPRLGARETQYF. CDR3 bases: TGTGCCAGTACCCCAAGGTTGGGGGCGCGGGAGACCCAGTACTTC.

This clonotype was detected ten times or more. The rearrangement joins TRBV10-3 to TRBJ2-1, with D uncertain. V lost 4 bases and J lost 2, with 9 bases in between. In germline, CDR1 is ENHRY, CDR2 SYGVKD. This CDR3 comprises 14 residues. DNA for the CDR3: TGTGCCATCAGTGTGGGGATCACCTACAATGAGCAGTTCTTC. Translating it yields CAISVGITYNEQFF.